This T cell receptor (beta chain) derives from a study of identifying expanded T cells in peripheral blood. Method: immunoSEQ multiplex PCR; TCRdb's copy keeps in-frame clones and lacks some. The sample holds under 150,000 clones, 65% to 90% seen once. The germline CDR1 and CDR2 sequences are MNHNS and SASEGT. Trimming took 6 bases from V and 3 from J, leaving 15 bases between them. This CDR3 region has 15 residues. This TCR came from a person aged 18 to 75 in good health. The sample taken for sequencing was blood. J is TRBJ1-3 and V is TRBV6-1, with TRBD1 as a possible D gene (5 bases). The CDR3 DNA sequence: TGTGCCAGCAGCCAAACCGGGGACGGTGGAAACACCATATATTTT. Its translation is CASSQTGDGGNTIYF.